Below, 27 T cell receptor beta chains from the same sample are listed, as sequenced in a study of T-cell memory formation after mild COVID-19. In TCRdb, the 5' RACE reads were re-called with MiXCR into one record per CDR3 protein. In the table there are around 300,000 distinct CDR3 sequences, roughly 18% of which are singletons. The sample comprised PBMCs or a T cell subset sorted from them (not recorded which). The origin of the receptors is a man in his late teens or twenties who had mild COVID-19 (a few samples of this study predate the infection). Cell type and time point are not known.

The chain couples TRBV5-1 to TRBJ2-7, with 7 bases identical to TRBD1. Per germline, CDR1 SGHRS and CDR2 YFSETQ. J lost 2 bases, V lost 4 bases, and 3 bases had no gene match. The CDR3 totals 13 residues. The CDR3 DNA sequence: TGCGCCAGCAGCGAAGGGACAGCCTACGAGCAGTACTTC. The encoded protein is CASSEGTAYEQYF.

This clonotype has a count of ten or more. The chain has TRBV18 and TRBJ2-2; tentative D call: TRBD2 (5 bases). CDR3 length: 14 amino acids. Trimming took off 2 bases at V and 1 base at J, with 5 bases between the two ends. The germline V gene encodes CDR1 KGHSH and CDR2 LQKENI. This chain's CDR3 is CASSPAGNTGELFF. In nucleotides, the CDR3 is TGTGCCAGCTCACCAGCGGGGAACACCGGGGAGCTGTTTTTT.

There are many counts of this clonotype. The genes are TRBV9 and TRBJ2-5; 8 bases agree with TRBD1. The CDR3 contains 13 residues. J was trimmed by 4 bases and V by 3 bases; bases with no gene match: 2. Germline CDR1 reads SGDLS; CDR2 reads YYNGEE. The CDR3 bases are TGTGCCAGCAGCGGGACAGGGCGAGAGACCCAGTACTTC. Its protein product is CASSGTGRETQYF.

The chain employs TRBV4-3 and TRBJ1-5, with unresolved D. Trimming left V 1 base short and J 6 bases short, with 7 bases between. Germline assignment: CDR1 LGHNA and CDR2 YSLEER. This CDR3 comprises 13 residues. CDR3 loop: CASSQVGGQPQHF. The CDR3, as DNA: TGCGCCAGCAGCCAAGTCGGAGGTCAGCCCCAGCATTTT.

The chain is built from TRBV19 and TRBJ2-3; D is perhaps TRBD1 or TRBD2 (6 bases each). Germline values: CDR1 LNHDA, CDR2 SQIVND (reference sequence). The CDR3 sequence is 14 residues long. Trimming took 3 bases from V and 5 from J, leaving 12 bases between them. The DNA of the CDR3 is TGTGCCAGTAGTATCTGGGGGGCCAGAGATACGCAGTATTTT. This sequence encodes CASSIWGARDTQYF. Variable domain in full (rest from reference TRBV19 and TRBJ2-3): DGGITQSPKYLFRKEGQNVTLSCEQNLNHDAMYWYRQDPGQGLRLIYYSQIVNDFQKGDIAEGYSVSREKKESFPLTVTSAQKNPTAFYLCASSIWGARDTQYFGPGTRLTVL.

This clonotype was counted between two and nine times. The chain joins TRBV5-5 to TRBJ2-7, with TRBD1 as a possible D gene (6 bases). The V gene lost 1 base and the J gene lost 4 bases, with 15 bases spanning the gap. There are 15 residues in the CDR3. Germline V gene sequence: CDR1 SGHKS, CDR2 YYEKEE (reference sequence). The CDR3 coding sequence is TGTGCCAGCAGCTTGAGACAGGTGGTTGGGTACGAGCAGTACTTC. It specifies CASSLRQVVGYEQYF.

The sample holds a few counts of this clonotype. This chain joins TRBV12-3 or TRBV12-4 and TRBJ1-1; D uncertain. The V and J ends lost 4 bases and 5 bases respectively, with 8 bases between them. The CDR3 covers 12 residues. In nucleotides, the CDR3 is TGTGCCAGCAGTTCGGGGTCAACTGAAGCTTTCTTT. Amino acid sequence: CASSSGSTEAFF.

This chain links TRBV7-6 with TRBJ2-7; 10 bases align to TRBD2. The V gene's germline CDR1 is SGHVS and CDR2 FNYEAQ. The junction had 4 bases not matched to a gene; V was cut back by 3 bases and J by 2 bases. The CDR3 extends over 15 amino acids. The chain's CDR3 is CASSFSSGGTYEQYF. CDR3 DNA: TGTGCCAGCAGCTTTAGTAGCGGGGGGACCTACGAGCAGTACTTC.

The gene calls are TRBV6-5 and TRBJ2-1, with 9 positions matching TRBD2. The CDR3 is made up of 15 amino acids. CDR1 and CDR2 (germline): MNHEY, SVGAGI. The J segment lost 3 bases and the V segment lost 5 bases, leaving 5 bases of the junction unmatched. CDR3 protein: CASSPIAGVYNEQFF. CDR3 in DNA: TGTGCCAGCAGTCCTATAGCGGGGGTCTACAATGAGCAGTTCTTC.

This clonotype was seen repeatedly, ten times or more. The V and J genes are TRBV5-1 and TRBJ2-7, with unresolved D. Looked up from germline, CDR1 is SGHRS and CDR2 is YFSETQ. The CDR3 sequence is 15 residues long. Trimming removed 0 bases from V and 0 bases from J, with 10 bases in between. CDR3 sequence (DNA): TGCGCCAGCAGCTTGGAAACCGTCTCCTCCTACGAGCAGTACTTC. Its translation: CASSLETVSSYEQYF. Full variable domain (missing parts from reference TRBV5-1 and TRBJ2-7): KAGVTQTPRYLIKTRGQQVTLSCSPISGHRSVSWYQQTPGQGLQFLFEYFSETQRNKGNFPGRFSGRQFSNSRSEMNVSTLELGDSALYLCASSLETVSSYEQYFGPGTRLTVT.

V and J are TRBV2 and TRBJ1-1; 10 bases match TRBD1. The CDR3 spans 13 residues. Germline-derived CDR1 and CDR2 are SNHLY and FYNNEI. The V and J ends lost 4 bases and 11 bases, in that order; junction bases with no gene match: 7. CDR3: CASSVGQGGRAFF. Here the CDR3 DNA reads TGTGCCAGCAGTGTCGGACAGGGGGGGAGGGCTTTCTTT.

The gene calls are TRBV7-8 and TRBJ2-2, with 10 bases identical to TRBD2. The germline CDR1 and CDR2 sequences are SGHVS and FQNEAQ. This CDR3 spans 17 amino acids. V shed 2 bases, J shed 6 bases, and the junction held 9 bases outside the gene matches. CDR3 in DNA: TGTGCCAGCAGCTTAAGGGAAGCGGGGGGGCCCGCCGGGGAGCTGTTTTTT. It is translated as CASSLREAGGPAGELFF.

The chain employs TRBV4-3 and TRBJ2-2, with 8 bases aligning to TRBD1. The CDR3 loop spans 15 amino acids. The germline V gene has CDR1 LGHNA and CDR2 YSLEER. V shed 4 bases and J 5 bases; nucleotides not matched to a gene: 6. The CDR3 DNA reads as TGCGCCAGCAGCCTAGGACAGGGTTTAACCGGGGAGCTGTTTTTT. Translation gives CASSLGQGLTGELFF.

DNA of the CDR3: TGTGCCAGCAGCTTAGACGGAAGGCCAGATACGCAGTATTTT. This gives the protein CASSLDGRPDTQYF. The chain couples TRBV7-6 to TRBJ2-3; unclear D gene. There are 14 residues in the CDR3. V lost 1 base to trimming and J lost 4 bases, with 9 bases between them. Germline values: CDR1 SGHVS, CDR2 FNYEAQ. The whole variable domain, remainder taken from reference TRBV7-6 and TRBJ2-3, is GAGVSQSPRYKVTKRGQDVALRCDPISGHVSLYWYRQALGQGPEFLTYFNYEAQQDKSGLPNDRFSAERPEGSISTLTIQRTEQRDSAMYRCASSLDGRPDTQYFGPGTRLTVL.

This clonotype has only a few counts. This sequence joins TRBV29-1 and TRBJ2-3; 8 bases match TRBD2. Germline CDR1 is SQVTM and CDR2 is ANQGSEA. Unmatched junction bases numbered 7, after V lost 6 bases and J lost 2 bases. This CDR3 contains 14 residues. The CDR3 nucleotides read TGCAGCGTCCGACTAGCGAAAATCACAGATACGCAGTATTTT. Its translation: CSVRLAKITDTQYF.

V and J are TRBV7-2 and TRBJ1-1, with D possibly matching TRBD1 (5 bases). Germline loops: CDR1 SGHTA, CDR2 FQGNSA. CDR3 length: 12 residues. The ends were cut back, 9 bases at V and 1 base at J, with 9 bases in the middle. The CDR3 is CASRDSNTEAFF. In DNA, the CDR3 is TGTGCCAGTCGGGACTCGAACACTGAAGCTTTCTTT.

This clonotype came up many times. The chain couples TRBV6-5 to TRBJ2-3, with 11 bases fitting TRBD2. The CDR3 runs to 14 residues. Germline-derived CDR1 and CDR2 are MNHEY and SVGAGI. V gave up 6 bases and J gave up 1 base; unmatched junction bases: 0. The CDR3 DNA reads TGTGCCAGCAGGACTAGCGGGGGCACAGATACGCAGTATTTT. Residues: CASRTSGGTDTQYF.

The sample holds a few counts of this clonotype. This sequence joins TRBV7-2 and TRBJ2-1; D gene uncertain. This CDR3 has 11 amino acids. The V end was cut by 4 bases, the J end by 6 bases, with 4 bases between. Germline V gene data show CDR1 as SGHTA and CDR2 as FQGNSA. The CDR3 protein is CASSYFNEQFF. The CDR3, as DNA: TGTGCCAGCAGCTATTTCAATGAGCAGTTCTTC.

This clonotype was detected many times. This chain links TRBV5-5 with TRBJ2-7; tentatively, D is TRBD1 (5 bases). The CDR3 totals 13 residues. Germline V gene data show CDR1 as SGHKS and CDR2 as YYEKEE (reference sequence). The V end was cut by 4 bases, the J end by 0 bases, with 8 bases between. This CDR3 is CASSPRDSYEQYV. In DNA, the CDR3 is TGTGCCAGCAGCCCCAGGGACTCCTACGAGCAGTACGTC.

The table lists this clonotype with a few counts. This rearrangement joins TRBV18 to TRBJ1-2, with D unclear. The V end lost 3 bases, the J end lost 2 bases, and 10 bases lay between the germline ends. The length of the CDR3 is 14 residues. CDR1 and CDR2 from the germline V gene are KGHSH and LQKENI. The CDR3 DNA follows: TGTGCCAGCTCACCTCGTGAGGCCAACTATGGCTACACCTTC. Translating it yields CASSPREANYGYTF. Full variable domain (remainder filled in from reference TRBV18 and TRBJ1-2): NAGVMQNPRHLVRRRGQEARLRCSPMKGHSHVYWYRQLPEEGLKFMVYLQKENIIDESGMPKERFSAEFPKEGPSILRIQQVVRGDSAAYFCASSPREANYGYTFGSGTRLTVV.

The rearrangement uses TRBV12-3 or TRBV12-4 and TRBJ1-1; no definite D call. Between the trimmed V and J ends, which lost 7 bases and 4 bases, there was a span of 13 bases. CDR3 size: 13 residues. The CDR3: CASTKARGTEAFF. For the CDR3, the DNA is TGTGCCAGCACCAAGGCGCGGGGCACTGAAGCTTTCTTT.

V is TRBV6-5 and J is TRBJ1-2; TRBD1 matches 8 bases. The CDR3 is 14 amino acids. Germline V lookup: CDR1 MNHEY, CDR2 SVGAGI. The ends lost 5 bases at V and 8 bases at J; junction bases unmatched: 10. The CDR3 loop is CASSPPTGGRGYTF. CDR3 sequence (DNA): TGTGCCAGCAGTCCCCCTACAGGGGGGAGGGGCTACACCTTC.

The chain is built from TRBV12-3 or TRBV12-4 and TRBJ2-3; D unclear. V lost 2 bases and J lost 4, with 7 bases in between. The CDR3 is 13 residues long. The chain's CDR3 is CASSLFWADTQYF. The CDR3 nucleotides read TGTGCCAGCAGTTTATTCTGGGCAGATACGCAGTATTTT.

The sample holds a few counts of this clonotype. One junction end disagrees with the germline gene, perhaps due to a read error. The chain is built from TRBV7-7 and TRBJ2-2; TRBD2 aligns across 9 bases. This CDR3 contains 15 residues. Germline V CDR1 and CDR2: SSHAT, FNYEAQ (reference sequence). This chain's CDR3 is CASSLAGAFTGELFF. The DNA of the CDR3 is TGTGCTAGCAGCTTAGCGGGGGCATTCACCGGGGAGCTGTTTTTT.

The CDR3 is CASSDIRSRSTDTQYF. The CDR3 region has the DNA TGTGCCAGTAGTGACATCAGATCTAGGAGCACAGATACGCAGTATTTT. The V call is TRBV19, the J call TRBJ2-3; no firm D call. CDR1 is LNHDA and CDR2 is SQIVND in the germline V gene (reference sequence). Trimming removed 5 bases from V and 0 bases from J, with 15 bases in between. The CDR3 loop spans 16 amino acids.

This chain connects TRBV20-1 to TRBJ2-5; 8 nucleotides match TRBD1. The germline V gene has CDR1 DFQATT and CDR2 SNEGSKA (reference sequence). The CDR3 contains 14 residues. V dropped 1 base and J dropped 5; count of bases not matched to a gene: 6. CDR3 sequence: CSARGQGSGETQYF. DNA for the CDR3: TGCAGTGCTAGAGGACAGGGGTCGGGTGAGACCCAGTACTTC.

This clonotype was observed at least ten times. The V call is TRBV5-6, the J call TRBJ2-5; perhaps TRBD1 as D (6 bases). The CDR3 has 14 residues. V lost 2 bases and J lost 4, with 12 bases in between. Germline V lookup: CDR1 SGHDT, CDR2 YYEEEE. CDR3 amino acids: CASSFKQGGETQYF. DNA of the CDR3: TGTGCCAGCAGCTTCAAACAGGGCGGAGAGACCCAGTACTTC.